One sample yielded the 2 T cell receptor beta chains listed below, sequenced in a study of tumor-infiltrating lymphocytes in primary liver carcinoma. Blood RNA originated from unsorted whole blood, with germline DNA additionally extracted. The input was 450 to 500 ng total RNA; TCR beta cDNA was made from it with a constant-region primer. Three nested multiplex PCR rounds, a slightly modified ARM-PCR, produced the libraries for TCR beta. Two initial PCR rounds of around 9 cycles each paired TRBV1-TRBV30 forward primers with a C-beta reverse primer. TCRdb reanalysed the multiplex PCR reads using MiXCR and keeps one entry per CDR3 protein. The table lists around 330,000 distinct CDR3 sequences, approximately 60% of them singletons. Sequenced material: peripheral blood. All receptors come from a middle-aged man with primary liver carcinoma and hepatitis B virus infection.

J is TRBJ1-2 and V is TRBV7-2; D gene unclear. Trimming stripped 5 bases from V and 8 bases from J, with 12 bases between. Germline V gene data show CDR1 as SGHTA and CDR2 as FQGNSA. The CDR3 consists of 12 residues. CDR3 loop: CASSPVFPGYTF. The CDR3 region has the DNA TGTGCCAGCAGCCCGGTATTTCCGGGCTACACCTTC.

This clonotype was observed many times. The rearrangement joins TRBV4-1 to TRBJ2-3; 12 nucleotides align to TRBD2. The germline V gene encodes CDR1 MGHRA and CDR2 YSYEKL. J gave up 7 bases and V 4 bases, and 12 bases lay outside the gene matches. This CDR3 region has 17 residues. CDR3 in DNA: TGCGCCAGCAGCCCGCCAACACTAGCGGGAGGCCTGTATACGCAGTATTTT. Translating gives CASSPPTLAGGLYTQYF.